The rows below give T cell receptor beta chains drawn from one sample of a study of blood T cell repertoires in COVID-19. TCRdb keeps only in-frame clones here, not all; method: immunoSEQ multiplex PCR. The data contain 100,000 to 150,000 clones, around 70% of them singletons. The sample was peripheral blood. Receptor source: a man aged 60 to 69 with acute or convalescent COVID-19. Each CDR3 is given with its conserved first and last residue. Fields, in order: D gene, J gene, clone size, CDR3 length, V gene, CDR3 DNA, CDR3 protein. The D gene is left open where the match is weak. Expanded clones are given a class, and other clones once, few, many or no size at all.

NA	TRBJ1-1	NA	12	TRBV24-1	TGTGCCACCAGCGGGTTTAACACTGAAGCTTTCTTT	CATSGFNTEAFF
NA	TRBJ1-2	once	14	TRBV3-1/TRBV3-2	TGTGCCAGCAGCCAAGCCGAGCGAAAGGTTGGCTACACCTTC	CASSQAERKVGYTF
TRBD1	TRBJ1-3	once	17	TRBV5-1	TGCGCCAGCAGCGCGGACAGGGGTTGGAGCTCTGGAAACACCATATATTTT	CASSADRGWSSGNTIYF
NA	TRBJ1-1	NA	13	TRBV6-5	TGTGCCAGCAGTTCCACCGGACAATCTGAAGCTTTCTTT	CASSSTGQSEAFF
TRBD2	TRBJ2-1	few	16	TRBV9	TGTGCCAGCAGCGTAGACCTAGCGGGGGGGCCGAATGAGCAGTTCTTC	CASSVDLAGGPNEQFF
NA	TRBJ2-2	few	13	TRBV7-3	TGTGCCAGCAGCTTCGCGAACACCGGGGAGCTGTTTTTT	CASSFANTGELFF
TRBD1	TRBJ1-5	NA	15	TRBV14	TGTGCCAGCAGCGGACAGGGGAATAGCAATCAGCCCCAGCATTTT	CASSGQGNSNQPQHF
TRBD2	TRBJ2-1	NA	14	TRBV28	TGTGCCAGCAGTCTAGCGGGGGCTATCAATGAGCAGTTCTTC	CASSLAGAINEQFF
TRBD2	TRBJ2-3	NA	17	TRBV7-6	TGTGCCAGCAGCTTACGTGGAACTAGCGAGAACACAGATACGCAGTATTTT	CASSLRGTSENTDTQYF
TRBD1	TRBJ1-6	NA	15	TRBV6-5	TGTGCCAGCACCGCGTGGGACAGGGGGAATTCACCCCTCCACTTT	CASTAWDRGNSPLHF
TRBD1	TRBJ2-3	NA	15	TRBV29-1	TGCAGCGTAGACCGGGACAGATATTCCACAGATACGCAGTATTTT	CSVDRDRYSTDTQYF
NA	TRBJ2-6	NA	14	TRBV29-1	TGCAGCGCCCGGGCGGGGTCTGGGGCCAACGTCCTGACTTTC	CSARAGSGANVLTF
NA	TRBJ1-4	NA	15	TRBV19	TGTGCCAGTAGTATAGTCCGGACAAGTAATGAAAAACTGTTTTTT	CASSIVRTSNEKLFF
NA	TRBJ2-7	NA	15	TRBV4-2	TGTGCCAGCAGCCAAGTCCCCGAGGGCGCCTACGAGCAGTACTTC	CASSQVPEGAYEQYF
TRBD2	TRBJ2-3	NA	14	TRBV11-3	TGTGCCAGCTCAGCGGGAGGGACCACAGATACGCAGTATTTT	CASSAGGTTDTQYF
NA	TRBJ1-1	NA	14	TRBV11-3	TGTGCCAGCAGCCCCGTCCGCGGGGGCACTGAAGCTTTCTTT	CASSPVRGGTEAFF
NA	TRBJ1-1	NA	12	TRBV12-3/TRBV12-4	TGTGCCAGCAGCCGCGACAGCACTGAAGCTTTCTTT	CASSRDSTEAFF
NA	TRBJ2-3	NA	14	TRBV19	TGTGCCAGTAGTATAGCCGGGGACACAGATACGCAGTATTTT	CASSIAGDTDTQYF
NA	TRBJ2-1	NA	14	TRBV3-1/TRBV3-2	TGTGCCAGCAGCCAAGAACTAGGGTACAATGAGCAGTTCTTC	CASSQELGYNEQFF
TRBD1	TRBJ2-1	many	12	TRBV19	TGTGCCAGTAGGGGGACAGGGAATGAGCAGTTCTTC	CASRGTGNEQFF
TRBD1	TRBJ1-2	NA	16	TRBV5-1	TGCGCCAGCAGCCACGGGACAGGGGGTCTCGGCTATGGCTACACCTTC	CASSHGTGGLGYGYTF
TRBD2	TRBJ2-1	NA	14	TRBV7-3	TGTGCCAGCAGCTCTAGCGGGGTGAGGGATGAGCAGTTCTTC	CASSSSGVRDEQFF
NA	TRBJ2-2	few	14	TRBV3-1/TRBV3-2	TGTGCCAGCAGCCACCGTACAGGGCGGGGGGAGCTGTTTTTT	CASSHRTGRGELFF
TRBD1	TRBJ1-2	NA	17	TRBV19	TGTGCCAGTAGTATACCCGGGACAGGGGGCTCTTACTATGGCTACACCTTC	CASSIPGTGGSYYGYTF
TRBD1	TRBJ1-2	NA	16	TRBV11-2	TGTGCCAGCAGCCTTGACCTAGGGACAGGGGCAGATGGCTACACCTTC	CASSLDLGTGADGYTF
TRBD1	TRBJ2-3	NA	15	TRBV5-1	TGCGCCAGCAGCTTTGGACAGGGGGGCACAGATACGCAGTATTTT	CASSFGQGGTDTQYF
NA	TRBJ2-3	NA	14	TRBV9	TGTGCCAGCAGCGAAACAGGGACCACAGATACGCAGTATTTT	CASSETGTTDTQYF
TRBD1	TRBJ1-5	NA	13	TRBV6-5	TGTGCCAGCGTAACAGGGGGCCATCAGCCCCAGCATTTT	CASVTGGHQPQHF
NA	TRBJ1-1	many	13	TRBV5-1	TGCGCCAGCAGCTTAGAGGGTAGGACTGAAGCTTTCTTT	CASSLEGRTEAFF
NA	TRBJ1-4	NA	16	TRBV5-6	TGTGCCAGCACCTTGCCTGAGACAGCCACTAATGAAAAACTGTTTTTT	CASTLPETATNEKLFF
TRBD1	TRBJ2-3	NA	14	TRBV11-3	TGTGCCAGCAGCTTACGACAGGGGCCAGATACGCAGTATTTT	CASSLRQGPDTQYF
NA	TRBJ2-1	NA	16	TRBV3-1/TRBV3-2	TGTGCCAGCAGCCAAGACTTGCGGAGCTCCTACAATGAGCAGTTCTTC	CASSQDLRSSYNEQFF
TRBD1	TRBJ1-4	NA	15	TRBV14	TGTGCCAGCAGCCAAGTTCAGGGGGCGAACGAAAAACTGTTTTTT	CASSQVQGANEKLFF
TRBD1	TRBJ1-2	once	14	TRBV6-5	TGTGCCAGCAGTTACACAGGACAGGGGGCTGGCTACACCTTC	CASSYTGQGAGYTF
NA	TRBJ1-2	NA	16	TRBV5-6	TGTGCCAGCAGCGTGACAACCATCGGGACTAACTATGGCTACACCTTC	CASSVTTIGTNYGYTF
NA	TRBJ2-1	NA	21	TRBV21-1	TGTGCCAGCAGCAAAGTTCGATTAGGGACTAGCGGGAGGGCCCCCTACAATGAGCAGTTCTTC	CASSKVRLGTSGRAPYNEQFF
TRBD2	TRBJ2-2	NA	14	TRBV5-1	TGCCCCAGCAGTGCCGGGGGGAGGTCCGGGGAGCTGTTTTTT	CPSSAGGRSGELFF
TRBD1	TRBJ2-7	NA	13	TRBV5-5	TGTGCCAGCAGCCGACAGGGGGCCTACGAGCAGTACTTC	CASSRQGAYEQYF
NA	TRBJ1-2	NA	16	TRBV11-2	TGTGCCAGCAGCTTGTCCCGGTGGGGCGGTAACTATGGCTACACCTTC	CASSLSRWGGNYGYTF
NA	TRBJ1-1	NA	14	TRBV2	TGTGCCAGCCGGGACACCCGGATGAACACTGAAGCTTTCTTT	CASRDTRMNTEAFF
TRBD1	TRBJ1-4	NA	16	TRBV19	TGTGCCAGTAGTCTAGCCGGGACAGCAACTAATGAAAAACTGTTTTTT	CASSLAGTATNEKLFF